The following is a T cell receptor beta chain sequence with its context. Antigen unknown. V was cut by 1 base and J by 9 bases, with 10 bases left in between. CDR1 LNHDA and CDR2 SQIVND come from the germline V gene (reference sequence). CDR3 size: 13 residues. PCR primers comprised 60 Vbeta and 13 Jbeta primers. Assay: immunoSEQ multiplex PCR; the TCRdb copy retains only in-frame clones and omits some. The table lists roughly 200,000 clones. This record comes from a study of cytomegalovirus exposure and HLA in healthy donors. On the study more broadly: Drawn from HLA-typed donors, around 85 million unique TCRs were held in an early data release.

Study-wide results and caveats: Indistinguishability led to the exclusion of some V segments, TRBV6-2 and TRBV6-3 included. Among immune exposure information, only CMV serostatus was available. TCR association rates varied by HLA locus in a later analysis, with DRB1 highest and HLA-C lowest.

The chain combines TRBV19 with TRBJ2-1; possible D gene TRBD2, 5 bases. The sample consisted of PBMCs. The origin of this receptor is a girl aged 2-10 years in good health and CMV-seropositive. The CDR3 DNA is TGTGCCAGTAGTATAGCACGGGGTAGTGAGCAGTTCTTC. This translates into CASSIARGSEQFF.